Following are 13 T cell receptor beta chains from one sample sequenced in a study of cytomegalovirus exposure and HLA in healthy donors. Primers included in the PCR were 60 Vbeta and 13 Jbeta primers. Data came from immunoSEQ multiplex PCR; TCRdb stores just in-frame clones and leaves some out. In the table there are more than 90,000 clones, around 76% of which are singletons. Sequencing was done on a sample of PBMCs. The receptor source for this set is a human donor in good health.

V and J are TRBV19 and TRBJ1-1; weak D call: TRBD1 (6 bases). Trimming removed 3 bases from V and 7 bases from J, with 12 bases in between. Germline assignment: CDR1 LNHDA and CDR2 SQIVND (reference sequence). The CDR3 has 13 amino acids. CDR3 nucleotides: TGTGCCAGTAGTATGAGGACAGACGGTGAAGCTTTCTTT. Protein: CASSMRTDGEAFF.

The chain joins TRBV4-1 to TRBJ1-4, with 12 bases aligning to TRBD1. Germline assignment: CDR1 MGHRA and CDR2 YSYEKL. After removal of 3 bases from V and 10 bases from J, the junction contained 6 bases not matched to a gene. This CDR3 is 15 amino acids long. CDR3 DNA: TGCGCCAGCAGCCAGGAAGGGACAGGGGGCCGAAAACTGTTTTTT. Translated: CASSQEGTGGRKLFF.

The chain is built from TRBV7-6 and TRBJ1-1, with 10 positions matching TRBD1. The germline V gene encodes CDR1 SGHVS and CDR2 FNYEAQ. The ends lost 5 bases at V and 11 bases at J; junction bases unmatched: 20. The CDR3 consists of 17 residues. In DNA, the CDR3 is TGTGCCAGCAGCCTCACGCCGGGACAGGGGTCTAGCAGTGGGGCTTTCTTT. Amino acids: CASSLTPGQGSSSGAFF.

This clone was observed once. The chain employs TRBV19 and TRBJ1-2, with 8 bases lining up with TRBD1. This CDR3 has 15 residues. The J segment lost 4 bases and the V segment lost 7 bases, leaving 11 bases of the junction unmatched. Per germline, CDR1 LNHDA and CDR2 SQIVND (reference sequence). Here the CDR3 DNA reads TGTGCCAGTATCCGTCCAGGGGACAGGCCCTATGGCTACACCTTC. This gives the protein CASIRPGDRPYGYTF.

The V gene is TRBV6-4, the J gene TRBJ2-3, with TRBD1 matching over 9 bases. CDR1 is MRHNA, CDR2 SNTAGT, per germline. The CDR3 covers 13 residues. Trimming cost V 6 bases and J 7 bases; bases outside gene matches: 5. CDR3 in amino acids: CASSQDRGNTQYF. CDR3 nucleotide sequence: TGTGCCAGCAGCCAGGACAGGGGAAATACGCAGTATTTT.

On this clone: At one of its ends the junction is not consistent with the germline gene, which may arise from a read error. The CDR3 bases are TGCGCCAGCAGCTTATCACCTACAGGGGTCGGAGAGACCCGGTACTTC. The encoded protein is CASSLSPTGVGETRYF. This rearrangement joins TRBV5-1 to TRBJ2-5, with 7 bases fitting TRBD1. CDR1 is SGHRS and CDR2 is YFSETQ in the germline V gene. This CDR3 has 16 residues.

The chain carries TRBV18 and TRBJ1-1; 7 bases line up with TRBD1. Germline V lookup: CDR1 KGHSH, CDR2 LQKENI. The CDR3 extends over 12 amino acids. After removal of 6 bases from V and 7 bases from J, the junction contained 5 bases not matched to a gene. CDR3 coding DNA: TGTGCCAGCTCTAACAGGGGAGATGAAGCTTTCTTT. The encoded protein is CASSNRGDEAFF.

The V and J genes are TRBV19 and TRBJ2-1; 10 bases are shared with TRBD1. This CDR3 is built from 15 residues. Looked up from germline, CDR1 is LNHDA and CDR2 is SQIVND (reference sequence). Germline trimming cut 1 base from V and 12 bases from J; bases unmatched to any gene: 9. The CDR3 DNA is TGTGCCAGTAGTATAGCTGTGACAGGGGGCATCGGGCAGTTCTTC. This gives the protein CASSIAVTGGIGQFF.

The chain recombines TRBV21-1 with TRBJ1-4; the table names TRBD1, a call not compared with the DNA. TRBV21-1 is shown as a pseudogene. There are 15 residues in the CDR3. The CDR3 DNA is TGTGCCAGCAGCAAAGCTGGGACAGGGGACGAAAAACTGTTTTTT. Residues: CASSKAGTGDEKLFF.

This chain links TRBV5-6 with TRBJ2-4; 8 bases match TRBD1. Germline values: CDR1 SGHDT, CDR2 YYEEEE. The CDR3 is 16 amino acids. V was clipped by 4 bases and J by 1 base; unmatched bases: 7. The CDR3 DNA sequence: TGTGCCAGCAGCCCCCGGACAGGGTGGGCCAAAAACATTCAGTACTTC. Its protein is CASSPRTGWAKNIQYF. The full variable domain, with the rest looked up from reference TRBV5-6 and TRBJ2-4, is DAGVTQSPTHLIKTRGQQVTLRCSPKSGHDTVSWYQQALGQGPQFIFQYYEEEERQRGNFPDRFSGHQFPNYSSELNVNALLLGDSALYLCASSPRTGWAKNIQYFGAGTRLSVL.

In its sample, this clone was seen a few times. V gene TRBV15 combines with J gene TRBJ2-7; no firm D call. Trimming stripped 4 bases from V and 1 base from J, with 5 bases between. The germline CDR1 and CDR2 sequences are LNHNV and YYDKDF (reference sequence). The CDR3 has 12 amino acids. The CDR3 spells CATSTGSYEQYF. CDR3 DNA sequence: TGTGCCACCAGCACAGGTTCCTACGAGCAGTACTTC.

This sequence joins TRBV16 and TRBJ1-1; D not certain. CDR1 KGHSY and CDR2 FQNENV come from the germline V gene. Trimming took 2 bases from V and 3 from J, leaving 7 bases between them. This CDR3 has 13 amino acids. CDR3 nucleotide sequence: TGTGCCAGCAGCCAACAGGAGGACACTGAAGCTTTCTTT. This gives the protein CASSQQEDTEAFF.

The CDR3 loop reads CASSGGGGSGNTIYF. The DNA of the CDR3 is TGTGCCAGCAGCGGGGGAGGAGGGTCTGGAAACACCATATATTTT. The rearrangement joins TRBV9 to TRBJ1-3; D is unclear. Germline values: CDR1 SGDLS, CDR2 YYNGEE. V was shortened by 3 bases and J by 1 base, with 11 bases between the two germline ends. The CDR3 totals 15 residues.